The 26 T cell receptor beta chains below were found in one sample sequenced in a study of spatial heterogeneity in lung cancer. Specified time point: sample taken at primary tumor resection. Sequencing covered unsorted whole RNA taken from tumor, nontumor lung or frozen PBMC. Each CDR3 protein is one row after TCRdb ran MiXCR on the 5' RACE reads. The sample consists of approximately 38,000 distinct CDR3 sequences, 5.8% of them appearing once. Specimen: PBMCs, collected at surgery. Receptors were obtained from a male donor with early-stage non-small cell lung cancer.

This clonotype was detected only a few times. The rearrangement joins TRBV30 to TRBJ1-2; D remains ambiguous. The V and J ends lost 2 bases and 3 bases respectively, with 13 bases between them. The CDR3 totals 14 residues. Germline CDR1 reads GTSNPN; CDR2 reads SVGIG (reference sequence). CDR3 in DNA: TGTGCCTGGAGTTATCAAGGGAATTACTATGGCTACACCTTC. Encoded protein: CAWSYQGNYYGYTF.

J is TRBJ2-3 and V is TRBV7-2, with 7 bases matching TRBD1. This CDR3 is 15 amino acids long. Germline trimming cut 2 bases from V and 2 bases from J; bases unmatched to any gene: 4. Germline V gene data show CDR1 as SGHTA and CDR2 as FQGNSA. CDR3 bases: TGTGCCAGCAGCTTAAGGACAGGAAACACAGATACGCAGTATTTT. Encoded protein: CASSLRTGNTDTQYF. The full variable domain, completed using reference TRBV7-2 and TRBJ2-3, is GAGVSQSPSNKVTEKGKDVELRCDPISGHTALYWYRQSLGQGLEFLIYFQGNSAPDKSGLPSDRFSAERTGGSVSTLTIQRTQQEDSAVYLCASSLRTGNTDTQYFGPGTRLTVL.

This clonotype was seen ten or more times. The chain recombines TRBV5-6 with TRBJ1-2, with D possibly being TRBD1 (5 bases). V was clipped by 3 bases and J by 6 bases, with 18 bases between them. Germline V gene lookup returns CDR1 SGHDT and CDR2 YYEEEE. The CDR3 has 15 amino acids. CDR3 sequence: CASSSRGGGSNGYTF. In DNA form, the CDR3 reads TGTGCCAGCAGCTCCCGAGGCGGGGGAAGTAATGGCTACACCTTC.

This clonotype turned up a few times. The chain carries TRBV2 and TRBJ1-2, with D uncertain. Germline V gives CDR1 SNHLY, CDR2 FYNNEI. Trimming stripped 6 bases from V and 1 base from J, with 3 bases between. This CDR3 is 11 amino acids long. CDR3 protein: CASSINYGYTF. DNA of the CDR3: TGTGCCAGCAGCATTAACTATGGCTACACCTTC.

This clonotype was seen ten or more times. The chain joins TRBV6-1 to TRBJ1-5; 7 bases map to TRBD1. The CDR3 length is 13 residues. With V trimmed by 7 bases and J by 7 bases, 7 bases remained unmatched. Germline-derived CDR1 and CDR2 are MNHNS and SASEGT. For the CDR3, the DNA is TGTGCCAGCACCAGACAGGGATACCAGCCCCAGCATTTT. It specifies CASTRQGYQPQHF.

Many counts were recorded for this clonotype. The genes are TRBV5-1 and TRBJ2-7; TRBD1 or TRBD2 may be the D gene (5 bases each). The CDR3 is 15 residues long. Per germline, CDR1 SGHRS and CDR2 YFSETQ. With 4 bases removed from V and 5 bases from J, the gap between germline ends came to 19 bases. CDR3 region: CASSPSGTSPNEQYF. For the CDR3, the DNA is TGCGCCAGCAGCCCCTCCGGGACCTCTCCCAACGAGCAGTACTTC.

This clonotype came up many times. This chain joins TRBV27 and TRBJ1-1, with 10 nucleotides matching TRBD1. J was trimmed by 7 bases and V by 1 base; bases with no gene match: 3. CDR3 length equals 14 residues. Germline V gives CDR1 MNHEY, CDR2 SMNVEV (reference sequence). This CDR3 is CASSLLTGGHEAFF. DNA of the CDR3: TGTGCCAGCAGTTTATTGACAGGGGGCCATGAAGCTTTCTTT.

This clonotype has ten or more counts. The chain employs TRBV4-2 and TRBJ2-2, with TRBD1 matching 9 bases. Germline V gene data show CDR1 as LGHNA and CDR2 as YNFKEQ. The ends lost 4 bases at V and 3 bases at J; junction bases unmatched: 3. This CDR3 has 15 amino acids. CDR3 loop: CASSPWTGDTGELFF. The CDR3 DNA sequence: TGTGCCAGCAGCCCGTGGACAGGGGACACCGGGGAGCTGTTTTTT.

This clonotype was recorded at least ten times. The chain is built from TRBV18 and TRBJ2-1, with D maybe TRBD1 (5 bases). Trimming removed 4 bases at V and 9 bases at J, with 7 bases between. CDR1 and CDR2 (germline): KGHSH, LQKENI. The CDR3 is made up of 11 amino acids. The CDR3 sequence: CASSQGSEQFF. Here the CDR3 DNA reads TGTGCCAGCTCACAGGGGTCTGAGCAGTTCTTC.

This sequence joins TRBV7-2 and TRBJ1-5; weak D call: TRBD1 (5 bases). V lost 0 bases, J lost 6 bases, and 12 bases lay in between. Germline V lookup: CDR1 SGHTA, CDR2 FQGNSA. The CDR3 consists of 15 residues. CDR3 sequence: CASSLASGQGQPQHF. Here the CDR3 DNA reads TGTGCCAGCAGCTTAGCCTCCGGGCAGGGTCAGCCCCAGCATTTT.

This clonotype was counted many times. The chain uses TRBV12-3 or TRBV12-4 and TRBJ1-5, with 7 bases lining up with TRBD1. V dropped 6 bases and J dropped 4; count of bases not matched to a gene: 6. CDR3 size: 14 residues. The CDR3 reads CASSPTGRNQPQHF. CDR3 in DNA: TGTGCCAGCAGCCCGACAGGGAGAAATCAGCCCCAGCATTTT.

This clonotype was counted many times. The CDR3 bases are TGCAGTGCTAGAGTCTCAGGGAATGGCTACACCTTC. Translating it yields CSARVSGNGYTF. V gene TRBV20-1 combines with J gene TRBJ1-2, with D maybe TRBD1 (5 bases). CDR3 size: 12 residues. Germline assignment: CDR1 DFQATT and CDR2 SNEGSKA (reference sequence). V was clipped by 1 base and J by 6 bases, with 9 bases between them.

Many counts were recorded for this clonotype. The chain's CDR3 is CASSPRSGTTGNTIYF. The CDR3 coding sequence is TGTGCCAGCAGTCCAAGATCCGGGACAACTGGAAACACCATATATTTT. This chain uses TRBV6-6 with TRBJ1-3, with a tentative D call TRBD1 (6 bases). Deletions cut 5 bases from V and 2 bases from J, with 16 bases between. This CDR3 region has 16 residues. Germline values: CDR1 MNHNY, CDR2 SVGAGI (reference sequence).

The table lists this clonotype with many counts. The genes are TRBV5-1 and TRBJ2-3; D gene unclear. Germline assignment: CDR1 SGHRS and CDR2 YFSETQ. The CDR3 has 14 residues. Trimming stripped 1 base from V and 2 bases from J, with 8 bases between. DNA for the CDR3: TGCGCCAGCAGCTTGCCATCTAACACAGATACGCAGTATTTT. Protein: CASSLPSNTDTQYF.

This clonotype was detected ten times or more. The CDR3 coding sequence is TGTGCCAGCAGCCGTACGGGACAGGGGTTTAGGCAGCCCCAGCATTTT. This translates into CASSRTGQGFRQPQHF. The chain carries TRBV7-8 and TRBJ1-5; TRBD1 matches at 10 bases. Trimming cost V 5 bases and J 7 bases; bases outside gene matches: 11. CDR1 and CDR2 (germline): SGHVS, FQNEAQ. The CDR3 extends over 16 amino acids.

There are many counts of this clonotype. V gene TRBV10-3 combines with J gene TRBJ2-7, with TRBD1 matching 7 bases. The ends lost 0 bases at V and 3 bases at J; junction bases unmatched: 11. This CDR3 has 17 amino acids. Germline V gene lookup returns CDR1 ENHRY and CDR2 SYGVKD. The CDR3 region has the DNA TGTGCCATCAGTGAGTCGGCTAGACAGGGTCGGCTCTACGAGCAGTACTTC. Its protein is CAISESARQGRLYEQYF.

The table lists this clonotype with a few counts. The chain's CDR3 is CASSLLQAPNTGELFF. CDR3 in DNA: TGTGCCAGCAGCTTGTTGCAGGCCCCGAACACCGGGGAGCTGTTTTTT. The rearrangement uses TRBV5-4 and TRBJ2-2; D gene unclear. CDR1 and CDR2 from the germline V gene are SGHNT and YYREEE (reference sequence). The CDR3 contains 16 residues. V was pared by 1 base and J by 0 bases, with 10 bases between.

This clonotype was recorded many times. The chain employs TRBV7-2 and TRBJ1-5; weak D call: TRBD1 (5 bases). Trimming shortened V by 3 bases and J by 7 bases, and 22 bases separated the two germline ends. CDR1 and CDR2 from the germline V gene are SGHTA and FQGNSA. The CDR3 runs to 17 residues. CDR3 bases: TGTGCCAGCAGCTTGCGGGACTTCGGGACGGAGTGGCAGCCCCAGCATTTT. Its protein is CASSLRDFGTEWQPQHF.

V and J are TRBV9 and TRBJ1-5; 9 nucleotides align to TRBD1. From germline, CDR1 is SGDLS and CDR2 YYNGEE. V shed 3 bases, J shed 4 bases, and the junction held 5 bases outside the gene matches. This CDR3 has 15 residues. The CDR3 coding sequence is TGTGCCAGCAGCGGGACAGGGGCACTGAATCAGCCCCAGCATTTT. Protein product: CASSGTGALNQPQHF.

This clonotype was recorded a few times. The chain links TRBV14 to TRBJ2-5, with TRBD2 as a possible D gene (6 bases). The CDR3 has 13 residues. V was trimmed by 1 base and J by 14 bases, leaving 17 bases between them. Germline CDR1 SGHDN, CDR2 FVKESK. CDR3 sequence: CASSQAVAGTLYF. For the CDR3, the DNA is TGTGCCAGCAGCCAAGCCGTCGCGGGGACTCTTTACTTC.

This clonotype was recorded many times. V usage is TRBV12-3 or TRBV12-4 and J usage is TRBJ2-2, with D perhaps matching TRBD2 (6 bases). There are 17 residues in the CDR3. Trimming took 6 bases from V and 6 from J, leaving 23 bases between them. Written as DNA, the CDR3 is TGTGCCAGCAGCCCTCCAACCCGGGAGACTAGATCCGGGGAGCTGTTTTTT. Protein: CASSPPTRETRSGELFF.

This clonotype appeared a few times. V gene TRBV7-3 combines with J gene TRBJ2-5; 7 bases map to TRBD1. This CDR3 is built from 16 residues. J gave up 0 bases and V 3 bases, and 7 bases lay outside the gene matches. Germline V gives CDR1 SGHTA, CDR2 FQGTGA. CDR3 in amino acids: CASSFGYRGDQETQYF. The CDR3 DNA is TGTGCCAGCAGCTTCGGTTACAGGGGCGACCAAGAGACCCAGTACTTC.

This clonotype occurred a few times. The chain carries TRBV24-1 and TRBJ1-5; possibly TRBD1 for D (5 bases). Looked up from germline, CDR1 is KGHDR and CDR2 is SFDVKD. V was trimmed by 2 bases and J by 7 bases, leaving 14 bases between them. This CDR3 region has 15 residues. CDR3 bases: TGTGCCACCAGTGATTCGAGGGGCAGTGGGCAGCCCCAGCATTTT. This translates into CATSDSRGSGQPQHF.

This clonotype has ten or more counts. The gene calls are TRBV20-1 and TRBJ1-6, with D uncertain. Germline-derived CDR1 and CDR2 are DFQATT and SNEGSKA (reference sequence). The CDR3 contains 17 residues. V was pared by 0 bases and J by 2 bases, with 14 bases between. CDR3 loop: CSARDYGVSPYNSPLHF. The CDR3 DNA reads TGCAGTGCTAGAGATTACGGGGTCAGCCCCTATAATTCACCCCTCCACTTT.

This clonotype was counted at least ten times. The chain joins TRBV4-1 to TRBJ1-4; D remains ambiguous. Germline CDR1 is MGHRA and CDR2 is YSYEKL. The germline V and J ends were trimmed by 1 base and 1 base, with 7 bases remaining between them. The CDR3 runs 15 residues. CDR3 DNA: TGCGCCAGCAGCCAAGCACCGGGAACTAATGAAAAACTGTTTTTT. Protein: CASSQAPGTNEKLFF.

Ten or more counts support this clonotype. This sequence joins TRBV20-1 and TRBJ1-6, with D possibly being TRBD1 (5 bases). CDR3 length: 13 amino acids. V was shortened by 7 bases and J by 6 bases, with 13 bases between the two germline ends. The germline gives CDR1 DFQATT, CDR2 SNEGSKA (reference sequence). CDR3 in amino acids: CSVPGPSNSPLHF. The CDR3, as DNA: TGCAGTGTTCCGGGACCGAGTAATTCACCCCTCCACTTT.